What follows are 8 T cell receptor beta chains derived from one specimen sequenced in a study of OX40 agonist ivuxolimab in advanced cancers. Only in-frame clones appear in the TCRdb table, and some are missing; sequencing was by immunoSEQ multiplex PCR. The sample records about 84,000 clones, about 88% being singletons. Sample: CD4+ or CD8+ T cells sorted from blood, taken in a trial of the OX40 agonist ivuxolimab. The receptors here all came from an adult with an advanced solid tumor such as melanoma, head and neck, liver or kidney cancer.

The chain uses TRBV7-8 and TRBJ2-7; 10 bases map to TRBD2. The CDR3 has 16 amino acids. Trimming at V came to 3 bases and at J to 7 bases, leaving 12 bases not matched to a gene. The germline V gene encodes CDR1 SGHVS and CDR2 FQNEAQ. Written as DNA, the CDR3 is TGTGCCAGCAGCTTCGCTCTAGCGGGAGCCTGGGGGGAGCAGTACTTC. Protein: CASSFALAGAWGEQYF.

The chain combines TRBV10-3 with TRBJ2-2; D is ambiguous. Germline CDR1 and CDR2: ENHRY and SYGVKD. Trimming cost V 0 bases and J 6 bases, with 8 bases left between them. The CDR3 totals 14 residues. The CDR3 loop is CAISESPGAGELFF. DNA of the CDR3: TGTGCCATCAGTGAGTCCCCTGGGGCCGGGGAGCTGTTTTTT.

The chain joins TRBV27 to TRBJ2-5; no clear D. CDR1 and CDR2 from the germline V gene are MNHEY and SMNVEV (reference sequence). CDR3 length equals 14 residues. The ends were cut back, 8 bases at V and 5 bases at J, with 18 bases in the middle. In DNA, the CDR3 is TGTGCCAGCGGCTTTTCCACCCATCCGGAGACCCAGTACTTC. Amino acid sequence: CASGFSTHPETQYF.

The chain carries TRBV18 and TRBJ1-4; maybe TRBD1 (6 bases). The CDR3 length is 14 residues. V lost 5 bases to trimming and J lost 8 bases, with 15 bases between them. Per the germline V gene, CDR1 is KGHSH and CDR2 is LQKENI. The CDR3 nucleotides read TGTGCCAGCTCAAACCAGGGGAGTCGGGAAAAACTGTTTTTT. It codes for CASSNQGSREKLFF.

The CDR3 DNA sequence: TGTGCCACCAGCAAGGACAGGGAATCCACCGGGGAGCTGTTTTTT. Protein: CATSKDRESTGELFF. The V and J genes are TRBV15 and TRBJ2-2; TRBD1 agrees at 8 bases. Germline V gene data show CDR1 as LNHNV and CDR2 as YYDKDF (reference sequence). Germline trimming cut 4 bases from V and 4 bases from J; bases unmatched to any gene: 5. This CDR3 contains 15 residues.

The chain links TRBV21-1 to TRBJ2-3. TRBV21-1 is flagged as a pseudogene. The CDR3 is 17 residues long. The CDR3 bases are TGTGCCAGCAGCAAAGTGAAGGTTTCTTCTAGCACAGATACGCAGTATTTT. Its protein product is CASSKVKVSSSTDTQYF.

The chain has TRBV9 and TRBJ2-2; D is uncertain. V dropped 0 bases and J dropped 3 bases, with 3 bases sitting between them. The CDR3 totals 13 residues. Germline V gene lookup returns CDR1 SGDLS and CDR2 YYNGEE. In DNA, the CDR3 is TGTGCCAGCAGCGTAGACTACACCGGGGAGCTGTTTTTT. Encoded protein: CASSVDYTGELFF.

The chain joins TRBV7-2 to TRBJ1-1; D is unclear. V was pared by 4 bases and J by 4 bases, with 10 bases between. This CDR3 has 13 amino acids. Per the germline V gene, CDR1 is SGHTA and CDR2 is FQGNSA. The CDR3 sequence: CASSSRMGTEAFF. In nucleotides, the CDR3 is TGTGCCAGCAGCTCCCGGATGGGCACTGAAGCTTTCTTT.